The following is a TCR beta chain sequence with its context. The antigen remains undetermined. Sequencing used immunoSEQ multiplex PCR; TCRdb keeps in-frame clones, though not all of them. The profile shows around 270,000 clones, around 93% of them singletons. The V segment lost 5 bases and the J segment 6 bases; nucleotides outside the gene matches: 6. Germline-derived CDR1 and CDR2 are SGHKS and YYEKEE (reference sequence). CDR3 length: 13 residues. The sample originates from a study of T cell responses to AZD1222 COVID-19 vaccine. General study findings and limits: Spike-specific TCR repertoires showed rising breadth and depth after two AZD1222 doses. Clonal diversity may have been underestimated, and the donors were mostly white British, with more females than males. The peak T cell response came first, and repertoires were sampled only after it.

Here the sequenced sample was peripheral blood, taken 28 days after the second AZD1222 dose. The sequence was collected from an adult who received the AZD1222 COVID-19 vaccine. V usage is TRBV5-5 and J usage is TRBJ2-3; 7 nucleotides line up with TRBD1. The CDR3, as DNA: TGTGCCAGCAGTCTGAACAGGGGCGATACGCAGTATTTT. Its translation is CASSLNRGDTQYF.